This T cell receptor beta chain was documented in a study of cytomegalovirus exposure and HLA in healthy donors. PCR involved 60 Vbeta and 13 Jbeta primers. Measured with immunoSEQ multiplex PCR; TCRdb has only the in-frame clones, and not every one. The table records about 200,000 clones, about 80% of them present only once. Study conclusions and caveats: Researchers counted approximately 160 TCR beta chains as cytomegalovirus-associated. What TCR beta sequences reportedly achieved was accurate prediction of HLA-A and HLA-B alleles in most subjects. Earlier findings revealed that most TCR beta V segments proved productive either about 87% or about 30% of the time.

Remarks on this clone: What it binds is not known.

The CDR3 runs 18 residues. Trimming left V 5 bases short and J 11 bases short, with 28 bases between. The germline V gene has CDR1 LNHDA and CDR2 SQIVND (reference sequence). The TCR sequence derives from a young man in good health and CMV-seronegative. The rearrangement links TRBV19 to TRBJ1-6; a possible D gene is TRBD1 (5 bases). The sequencing input was PBMCs. The CDR3 DNA follows: TGTGCCAGTAGTCGAACGGGGGGGTGGGATCCTACTGATCCACCCCTCCACTTT. As protein: CASSRTGGWDPTDPPLHF.